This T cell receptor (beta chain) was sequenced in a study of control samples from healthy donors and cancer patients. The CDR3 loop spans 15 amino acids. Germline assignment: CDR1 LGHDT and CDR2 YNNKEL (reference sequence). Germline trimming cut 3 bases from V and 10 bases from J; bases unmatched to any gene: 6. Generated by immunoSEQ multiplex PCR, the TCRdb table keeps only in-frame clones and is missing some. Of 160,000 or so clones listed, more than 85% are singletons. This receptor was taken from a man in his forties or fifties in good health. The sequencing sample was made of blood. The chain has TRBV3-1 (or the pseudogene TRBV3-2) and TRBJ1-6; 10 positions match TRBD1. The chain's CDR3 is CASSQPRDRGSPLHF. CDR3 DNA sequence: TGTGCCAGCAGCCAGCCCCGGGACAGGGGCTCACCCCTCCACTTT.